The rows below give T cell receptor beta chains drawn from one sample of a study of blood T cell repertoires in COVID-19. Repertoires were generated with immunoSEQ multiplex PCR, while TCRdb's copy carries only in-frame clones and drops some. Of hundreds of thousands of clones detected, 85% to 90% appear once; the ten largest clones hold around 0.8%. What was sequenced was PBMCs or T cells enriched from blood (not recorded which). Source of these receptors: a man between 50 and 59 years old who had been exposed to COVID-19. CDR3s include the opening cysteine and the closing phenylalanine or tryptophan. The D gene is left open where the match is weak. Only part of the rows carry a size: once, few, many, or a class if the clone is expanded.

NA | TRBJ2-2 | TRBV7-3 | TRBD2 | CASSLTSGEYTGELFF | TGTGCCAGCAGCTTAACAAGCGGGGAGTACACCGGGGAGCTGTTTTTT
NA | TRBJ1-3 | TRBV5-1 | TRBD1 | CASSSSDRGDTIYF | TGCGCCAGCAGCTCCTCGGACAGGGGGGACACCATATATTTT
NA | TRBJ2-1 | TRBV3-1/TRBV3-2 | NA | CASSPQNYNEQFF | TGTGCCAGCAGCCCTCAGAATTACAATGAGCAGTTCTTC
NA | TRBJ1-2 | TRBV10-3 | TRBD1 | CAISEGTGGYGYTF | TGTGCCATCAGTGAAGGGACAGGGGGCTATGGCTACACCTTC
NA | TRBJ2-2 | TRBV3-1/TRBV3-2 | NA | CASSQAGITGELFF | TGTGCCAGCAGCCAAGCCGGTATTACCGGGGAGCTGTTTTTT
NA | TRBJ2-5 | TRBV7-2 | NA | CASSLGRSQETQYF | TGTGCCAGCAGCTTAGGACGGAGCCAAGAGACCCAGTACTTC
NA | TRBJ2-2 | TRBV3-1/TRBV3-2 | TRBD2 | CASSQVLAGVDTGELFF | TGTGCCAGCAGCCAAGTTCTAGCGGGAGTCGACACCGGGGAGCTGTTTTTT
NA | TRBJ2-1 | TRBV7-6 | NA | CASSLGLLNEQFF | TGTGCCAGCAGCTTGGGACTTTTAAATGAGCAGTTCTTC
once | TRBJ1-3 | TRBV9 | NA | CASSVASAGNTIYF | TGTGCCAGCAGCGTAGCCTCGGCTGGAAACACCATATATTTT
NA | TRBJ2-3 | TRBV4-2 | TRBD1 | CASSHGGQGRTDTQYF | TGTGCCAGCAGCCACGGCGGACAGGGAAGGACAGATACGCAGTATTTT
NA | TRBJ1-1 | TRBV9 | NA | CASSTGPHPTEAFF | TGTGCCAGCAGCACAGGACCGCATCCCACTGAAGCTTTCTTT
NA | TRBJ1-5 | TRBV19 | NA | CASSMRVNQPQHF | TGTGCCAGTAGTATGAGGGTTAATCAGCCCCAGCATTTT
NA | TRBJ2-3 | TRBV19 | TRBD2 | CAIGLAGYTDTQYF | TGTGCCATAGGACTAGCGGGTTACACAGATACGCAGTATTTT
NA | TRBJ1-3 | TRBV3-1/TRBV3-2 | NA | CASSQADRTGNTIYF | TGTGCCAGCAGCCAAGCTGACAGAACTGGAAACACCATATATTTT
NA | TRBJ1-5 | TRBV30 | NA | CAWSLPGFHQPQHF | TGTGCCTGGAGTTTGCCAGGATTCCACCAGCCCCAGCATTTT
NA | TRBJ2-5 | TRBV5-4 | TRBD1 | CASSSTQGEETQYF | TGTGCCAGCAGCTCTACCCAGGGGGAAGAGACCCAGTACTTC
few | TRBJ1-1 | TRBV12-3/TRBV12-4 | NA | CASIRRVRGRAFF | TGTGCCAGCATCAGGAGGGTGCGAGGTAGAGCTTTCTTT
NA | TRBJ1-2 | TRBV21-1 | NA | CASRKRAGVYGYTF | TGTGCCAGCAGAAAAAGAGCGGGGGTCTATGGCTACACCTTC
NA | TRBJ2-3 | TRBV5-1 | NA | CASSPGTDTQYF | TGCGCCAGCAGCCCGGGCACAGATACGCAGTATTTT
NA | TRBJ1-4 | TRBV5-1 | TRBD1 | CASSLDRAPWEKLFF | TGCGCCAGCAGCCTCGACAGGGCTCCTTGGGAAAAACTGTTTTTT
NA | TRBJ2-3 | TRBV7-8 | TRBD2 | CASSLFRLAGAADTQYF | TGTGCCAGCAGCTTATTCCGACTAGCGGGAGCGGCAGATACGCAGTATTTT
once | TRBJ1-4 | TRBV29-1 | TRBD1 | CSVRDRDLNEKLFF | TGCAGCGTACGCGACAGGGACCTTAATGAAAAACTGTTTTTT
few | TRBJ2-1 | TRBV15 | NA | CATSRDRGREQFF | TGTGCCACCAGCAGAGACAGGGGACGTGAGCAGTTCTTC
NA | TRBJ2-7 | TRBV5-4 | TRBD2 | CASSPGGSGVGYEQYF | TGTGCCAGCAGCCCAGGAGGTAGCGGGGTCGGCTACGAGCAGTACTTC
once | TRBJ2-1 | TRBV29-1 | TRBD2 | CSGSGGSYNEQFF | TGCAGCGGGAGCGGGGGCTCTTACAATGAGCAGTTCTTC
NA | TRBJ1-3 | TRBV5-1 | NA | CASSLSQTGSGNTIYF | TGCGCCAGCAGCTTGTCTCAGACTGGGTCTGGAAACACCATATATTTT
NA | TRBJ1-1 | TRBV5-4 | NA | CASSLLRGNTEAFF | TGTGCCAGCAGCTTGTTAAGGGGGAACACTGAAGCTTTCTTT
NA | TRBJ2-5 | TRBV6-1 | TRBD1 | CASSEGQGALQETQYF | TGTGCCAGCAGTGAAGGACAGGGGGCGCTCCAAGAGACCCAGTACTTC
NA | TRBJ2-7 | TRBV28 | TRBD2 | CASSSRQGGVYEQYF | TGTGCCAGCAGTTCCCGGCAGGGAGGGGTCTACGAGCAGTACTTC
NA | TRBJ1-2 | TRBV30 | NA | CAWRNTGGYGYTF | TGTGCCTGGAGAAATACAGGCGGCTATGGCTACACCTTC